These T cell receptor beta chains were read from a single sample in a study of T-cell memory formation after mild COVID-19. MiXCR was run by TCRdb on the 5' RACE reads, yielding one entry per CDR3 protein. The data show approximately 300,000 distinct CDR3 sequences, about 16% seen once. Sequenced input: PBMCs or a T cell subset sorted from them (not recorded which). The receptors come from a man aged 18-30 years who had mild COVID-19 (a few samples of this study predate the infection). Cell type and time point are not known. Both conserved end residues are part of each CDR3. The D gene is left open where the match is weak. Where a row states a size, it is once, few, many or the class of an expanded clone; other rows omit it.

CATSHRGGTNEKLFF	TGTGCCACCTCCCACCGAGGGGGGACTAATGAAAAACTGTTTTTT	TRBV6-5	-	-	TRBJ1-4
CASSPTEPNTGELFF	TGTGCCAGCAGCCCAACCGAACCGAACACCGGGGAGCTGTTTTTT	TRBV7-6	-	once	TRBJ2-2
CASSTGDNTEAFF	TGTGCCAGCAGTACGGGGGACAACACTGAAGCTTTCTTT	TRBV6-6	-	few	TRBJ1-1
CSAPRPLGAGEQFF	TGCAGTGCTCCCAGGCCCCTTGGGGCAGGGGAGCAGTTCTTC	TRBV20-1	-	-	TRBJ2-1
CASSPENRGHNEQFF	TGTGCCAGCAGCCCTGAGAACAGGGGGCATAATGAGCAGTTCTTC	TRBV12-3/TRBV12-4	TRBD1	few	TRBJ2-1
CASSLVAVLNEQYF	TGTGCCAGCAGCTTAGTAGCGGTCCTGAACGAGCAGTACTTC	TRBV11-2	-	few	TRBJ2-7
CASSNTWEQYF	TGTGCCAGCAGCAACACCTGGGAGCAGTACTTC	TRBV13	-	-	TRBJ2-7
CASSQDNEQFF	TGCGCCAGCAGCCAAGACAATGAGCAGTTCTTC	TRBV4-3	-	many	TRBJ2-1
CAISESGQYGYTF	TGTGCCATCAGTGAGTCGGGACAGTATGGCTACACCTTC	TRBV10-3	TRBD1	few	TRBJ1-2
CASTELAGITDTQYF	TGCGCCAGCACTGAACTAGCGGGTATCACAGATACGCAGTATTTT	TRBV5-1	TRBD2	few	TRBJ2-3
CASSLGRSTSSGGYTF	TGTGCCAGCAGTTTAGGGCGGTCTACGTCTTCTGGTGGCTACACCTTC	TRBV12-3/TRBV12-4	-	-	TRBJ1-2
CSARDLGGGDQETQYF	TGCAGTGCTAGAGATCTGGGGGGCGGAGACCAAGAGACCCAGTACTTC	TRBV20-1	-	few	TRBJ2-5
CASSFIPTIDNEQFF	TGTGCCAGCAGTTTCATCCCCACCATAGACAATGAGCAGTTCTTC	TRBV27	-	-	TRBJ2-1
CASSPWAGNTEAFF	TGTGCCAGCAGCCCCTGGGCCGGGAACACTGAAGCTTTCTTT	TRBV7-8	-	few	TRBJ1-1
CASSSGWGLTDTQYF	TGTGCCAGCAGTTCTGGGTGGGGGCTCACAGATACGCAGTATTTT	TRBV6-5	-	few	TRBJ2-3
CSARDLTATNYGYTF	TGCAGTGCTAGAGATTTAACAGCGACTAACTATGGCTACACCTTC	TRBV20-1	-	-	TRBJ1-2
CASSLARVDRYTEAFF	TGTGCCAGCAGTTTAGCAAGAGTTGACAGGTACACTGAAGCTTTCTTT	TRBV12-3/TRBV12-4	-	few	TRBJ1-1
CASSFSLVGPGNTIYF	TGTGCCAGCAGCTTCTCTTTGGTAGGGCCTGGAAACACCATATATTTT	TRBV7-9	-	-	TRBJ1-3
CASSLRVSGYGYTF	TGTGCCAGCAGCTTGCGGGTCTCTGGCTATGGCTACACCTTC	TRBV5-6	-	few	TRBJ1-2
CASSPSPNTGELFF	TGTGCCAGCAGCCCGAGTCCGAACACCGGGGAGCTGTTTTTT	TRBV27	-	-	TRBJ2-2
CAIRAISTEAFF	TGTGCCATCAGGGCGATATCCACTGAAGCTTTCTTT	TRBV10-3	-	few	TRBJ1-1
CASTLRSGHTEAFF	TGTGCCAGCACTTTGAGGTCAGGGCACACTGAAGCTTTCTTT	TRBV12-3/TRBV12-4	-	few	TRBJ1-1
CASSEHRGSTEAFF	TGCGCCAGCAGCGAACACAGGGGGAGCACTGAAGCTTTCTTT	TRBV5-1	TRBD1	-	TRBJ1-1
CASSQDPPGQNLNTEAFF	TGCGCCAGCAGCCAGGACCCCCCGGGACAAAACTTGAACACTGAAGCTTTCTTT	TRBV4-3	-	-	TRBJ1-1
CSAQQGWGGYTF	TGCAGTGCCCAACAGGGATGGGGTGGCTACACCTTC	TRBV20-1	-	few	TRBJ1-2
CSASPRGWKETQYF	TGCAGTGCTAGTCCGCGGGGGTGGAAAGAGACCCAGTACTTC	TRBV20-1	TRBD2	-	TRBJ2-5
CASSHQGSTEAFF	TGCGCCAGCAGCCACCAGGGGAGCACTGAAGCTTTCTTT	TRBV4-3	-	few	TRBJ1-1